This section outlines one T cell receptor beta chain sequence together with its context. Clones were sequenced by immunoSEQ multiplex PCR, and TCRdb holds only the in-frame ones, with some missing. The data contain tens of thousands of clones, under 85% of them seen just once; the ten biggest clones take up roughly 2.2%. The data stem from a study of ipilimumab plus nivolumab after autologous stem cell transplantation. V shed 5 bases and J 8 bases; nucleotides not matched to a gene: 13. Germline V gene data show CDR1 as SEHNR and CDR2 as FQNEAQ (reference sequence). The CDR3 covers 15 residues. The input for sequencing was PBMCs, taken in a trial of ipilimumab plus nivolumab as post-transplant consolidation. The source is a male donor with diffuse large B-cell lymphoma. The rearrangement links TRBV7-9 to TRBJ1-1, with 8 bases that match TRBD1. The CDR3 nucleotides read TGTGCCAGCAGCCCTCCAACAGGGGGGGGACCCGAAGCTTTCTTT. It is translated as CASSPPTGGGPEAFF.